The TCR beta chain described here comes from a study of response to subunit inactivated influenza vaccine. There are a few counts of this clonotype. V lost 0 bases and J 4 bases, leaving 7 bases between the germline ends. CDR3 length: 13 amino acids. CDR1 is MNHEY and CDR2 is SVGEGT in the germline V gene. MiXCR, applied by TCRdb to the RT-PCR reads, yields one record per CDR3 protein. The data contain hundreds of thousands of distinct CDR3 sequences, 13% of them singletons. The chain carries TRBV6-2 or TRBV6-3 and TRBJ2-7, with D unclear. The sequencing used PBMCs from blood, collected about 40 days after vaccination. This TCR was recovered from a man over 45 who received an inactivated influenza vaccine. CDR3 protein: CASSYSSSYEQYF. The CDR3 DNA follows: TGTGCCAGCAGTTACTCGTCGTCATACGAGCAGTACTTC.